These T cell receptor beta chains were read from a single sample in a study of blood T cell repertoires in COVID-19. Assay: immunoSEQ multiplex PCR; the TCRdb copy retains only in-frame clones and omits some. Of hundreds of thousands of clones in the sample, about four fifths were seen once. Sequences were obtained from peripheral blood. The receptors come from a woman over 75 with acute or convalescent COVID-19. Both conserved end residues are trimmed from each CDR3. Clone size, where shown, is once, few, many, or a class for clones that have expanded.

TRBV5-1	TRBJ1-1	few	ASSLRAGMNTEAF
TRBV30	TRBJ1-3	-	AWSVRRGSGNTIY
TRBV5-1	TRBJ2-5	once	ASSTQGIGETQY
TRBV10-2	TRBJ2-1	-	ASSRGLAGYNEQF
TRBV5-6	TRBJ1-6	few	ASSLGQGAHSPLH
TRBV5-1	TRBJ1-2	-	ASSLEGGGRGYT
TRBV5-1	TRBJ2-2	-	ASSSRSKRGGNTGELF
TRBV18	TRBJ1-2	-	ASSAEGDYGYT
TRBV3-1/TRBV3-2	TRBJ2-3	-	ASSLGKKLTDTQY
TRBV4-2	TRBJ2-7	once	ASSQDRGGRY
TRBV28	TRBJ2-7	-	ASSNPPGGNYEQY
TRBV7-9	TRBJ1-4	-	ASSSQGGNEKLF
TRBV12-3/TRBV12-4	TRBJ1-4	-	ASRGTGIGKLF
TRBV7-2	TRBJ1-1	-	ASSSGTGTSEAF
TRBV5-1	TRBJ2-3	-	ASSWGVYPDTQY
TRBV27	TRBJ2-7	-	ASSQVGAPNYEQY
TRBV30	TRBJ1-1	few	AWSTTGWDTEAF